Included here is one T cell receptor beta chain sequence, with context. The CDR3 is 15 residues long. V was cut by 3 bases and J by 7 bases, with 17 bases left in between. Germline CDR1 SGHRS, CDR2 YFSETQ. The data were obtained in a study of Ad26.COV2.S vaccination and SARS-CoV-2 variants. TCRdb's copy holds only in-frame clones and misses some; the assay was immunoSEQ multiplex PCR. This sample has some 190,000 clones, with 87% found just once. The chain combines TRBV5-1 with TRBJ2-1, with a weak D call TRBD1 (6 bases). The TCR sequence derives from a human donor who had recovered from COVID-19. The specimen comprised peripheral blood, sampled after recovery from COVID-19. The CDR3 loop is CASSWRGGEANEQFF. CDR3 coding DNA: TGCGCCAGCAGCTGGAGAGGGGGAGAGGCGAATGAGCAGTTCTTC.